The clone carrying this TCR beta chain has a single count. The data were taken from a study of blood T cell repertoires in COVID-19. As for the study in general: T cells, B-cell-depleted T cells, or PBMCs provided the cDNA or gDNA that served as material.

The germline V gene has CDR1 LGHDT and CDR2 YNNKEL (reference sequence). Trimming removed 3 bases from V and 4 bases from J, with 21 bases in between. This CDR3 is 17 amino acids long. Per the study methods: The assay estimated nucleated cells by amplifying reference gene primers. Profiled with immunoSEQ multiplex PCR; TCRdb holds only in-frame clones, not every one. V, J and clone size derive from that table, while D and trimming were established from the DNA sequence. This table holds approximately 75,000 clones, approximately 84% found once. This sequence was found in a middle-aged man with COVID-19, enrolled during active disease. Input material: peripheral blood. The V and J genes are TRBV3-1 (or the pseudogene TRBV3-2) and TRBJ1-2; tentatively, D is TRBD1 (5 bases). The CDR3 DNA reads as TGTGCCAGCAGCCACGCAAGGGGCGGAAATCGACCCTATGGCTACACCTTC. Translation: CASSHARGGNRPYGYTF.